A single sample gave rise to the 3 T cell receptor beta chains below, sequenced in a study of PD-1 blockade in classical Hodgkin lymphoma. Libraries were prepared by immunoSEQ multiplex PCR; TCRdb keeps only in-frame clonotypes and omits some of them. The top ten hold around 8.1% of the sample, which has 57,000 or so clones, around 90% seen once. The time point was: cycle 4 day 1 (C4D1), after more than five weeks of nivolumab. Each patient experienced a relapse that followed autologous stem cell transplantation, and brentuximab vedotin exposure varied. Sample: peripheral blood mononuclear cells (PBMCs), taken before the fourth cycle of nivolumab. The receptors originated from a human donor with classical Hodgkin lymphoma.

The chain employs TRBV7-2 and TRBJ2-5; the D is unclear. The CDR3 contains 11 residues. V was pared by 5 bases and J by 3 bases, with 4 bases between. The V gene's germline CDR1 is SGHTA and CDR2 FQGNSA. In DNA, the CDR3 is TGTGCCAGCAGCGCCAAAGAGACCCAGTACTTC. Encoded protein: CASSAKETQYF.

V gene TRBV28 combines with J gene TRBJ1-2; TRBD1 might be the D (5 bases). CDR1 MDHEN and CDR2 SYDVKM come from the germline V gene. This CDR3 is 13 amino acids long. The V end lost 3 bases, the J end lost 4 bases, and 9 bases lay between the germline ends. The CDR3 DNA is TGTGCCAGCAGTTTGGGGGGGACCTATGGCTACACCTTC. This sequence encodes CASSLGGTYGYTF.

V gene TRBV5-1 combines with J gene TRBJ2-2; TRBD1 matches at 7 bases. There are 15 residues in the CDR3. The V segment lost 4 bases and the J segment 6 bases; nucleotides outside the gene matches: 9. Per germline, CDR1 SGHRS and CDR2 YFSETQ. For the CDR3, the DNA is TGCGCCAGCAGCCTTGACAGGGTTGGGGCCGGGGAGCTGTTTTTT. Amino acids: CASSLDRVGAGELFF.